The clone carrying this T cell receptor beta chain was counted between two and nine times. The antigen is not known. This sample was included in a study of cytomegalovirus exposure and HLA in healthy donors. Study-wide points: In vitro checks showed that three CMV-associated chains really do target CMV antigens. Researchers reported from a later analysis that most CMV-associated TCR beta chains appeared HLA-restricted.

From germline, CDR1 is LNHDA and CDR2 SQIVND (reference sequence). Trimming pared 1 base from V and 5 bases from J, leaving 11 bases between. This CDR3 has 14 amino acids. The study ran its PCR with 60 Vbeta and 13 Jbeta primers. This table comes from immunoSEQ multiplex PCR, and its TCRdb copy is limited to in-frame clones, with some not included. Here the sample spans some 200,000 clones, over 9.5% being singletons. This TCR was recovered from a man between 45 and 60 years old in good health and CMV-seropositive. The chain recombines TRBV19 with TRBJ1-1; D is unclear. Specimen: PBMCs. DNA for the CDR3: TGTGCCAGTAGTATAGTCGGGGTACATACTGAAGCTTTCTTT. Its translation: CASSIVGVHTEAFF.